These T cell receptor beta chains were read from a single sample in a study of T cell changes during pregnancy in multiple sclerosis. Measured with immunoSEQ multiplex PCR; TCRdb has only the in-frame clones, and not every one. The table has roughly 39,000 clones, 85% to 95% seen once. Sequenced material: CD4+ T cells from peripheral blood mononuclear cells, taken before pregnancy. Receptor source: a female donor with multiple sclerosis, enrolled in a pregnancy study. The CDR3 runs from the conserved cysteine through the conserved F or W. Each record gives: V gene, D gene, clone size, J gene, CDR3 DNA, CDR3 protein. A D gene is named only where the DNA matches it firmly. Part of the rows lack a size; the others show once, few, many or a class for expanded clones.

TRBV5-1	NA	NA	TRBJ1-2	TGCGCCAGCAGCTTGGTAAGGGGCACGAATGGCTACACCTTC	CASSLVRGTNGYTF
TRBV7-2	TRBD2	NA	TRBJ2-1	TGTGCCAGCAGCTTATCCCTAGCGGGAAGCAATGAGCAGTTCTTC	CASSLSLAGSNEQFF
TRBV29-1	NA	NA	TRBJ2-7	TGCAGCGTTGGAGAGGGGCCCACCTCCGGTTCCGCTGGGCAGTACTTC	CSVGEGPTSGSAGQYF
TRBV28	NA	NA	TRBJ2-6	TGTGCCAGCAGTTCCTCCCCCAACGTCCTGACTTTC	CASSSSPNVLTF
TRBV2	TRBD2	NA	TRBJ2-7	TGTGCCAGCAGTGCCCCAGCGGGAGGTGGGTACGAGCAGTACTTC	CASSAPAGGGYEQYF
TRBV6-1	NA	NA	TRBJ2-7	TGTGCCAGCAGTGCCACCCTAGACTCCTACGAGCAGTACTTC	CASSATLDSYEQYF
TRBV7-9	NA	NA	TRBJ1-1	TGTGCCAGCAGCACCGGACAGACGAACACTGAAGCTTTCTTT	CASSTGQTNTEAFF
TRBV7-9	TRBD1	NA	TRBJ2-6	TGTGCCAGCCGAGCGACAGGGGCTGACAACGTCCTGACTTTC	CASRATGADNVLTF
TRBV10-3	TRBD2	NA	TRBJ2-5	TGTGCCATCAGCCCGACTAGCGGGAGCTGGAAGACCCAGTACTTC	CAISPTSGSWKTQYF
TRBV27	TRBD1	NA	TRBJ1-5	TGTGCCAGCAGAACTCTAGGCAGGGGGAGCAATCAGCCCCAGCATTTT	CASRTLGRGSNQPQHF
TRBV27	TRBD2	NA	TRBJ2-3	TGTGCCAGCAGGGGACTAGCGGGAGGGTCAGATACGCAGTATTTT	CASRGLAGGSDTQYF
TRBV11-2	NA	NA	TRBJ2-7	TGTGCCAGCAGCTTAGCGGGGATATACGAGCAGTACTTC	CASSLAGIYEQYF
TRBV9	NA	NA	TRBJ2-5	TGTGCCAGCAGCTCAAGGGGAAACGCGCAAGAGACCCAGTACTTC	CASSSRGNAQETQYF
TRBV6-6	NA	NA	TRBJ2-5	TGTGCCAGCAGCCAACTCCCACGGGAGACCCAGTACTTC	CASSQLPRETQYF
TRBV29-1	NA	once	TRBJ2-1	TGCAGCGTTGAACCCGCAGGTACCTCCTACAATGAGCAGTTCTTC	CSVEPAGTSYNEQFF
TRBV10-2	TRBD1	NA	TRBJ2-7	TGCGCCAGCAGTGGCAGGGGGCCCTACGAGCAGTACTTC	CASSGRGPYEQYF
TRBV6-5	NA	NA	TRBJ1-1	TGTGCCAGCAGTTACTCGGCGACAGGGAACACTGAAGCTTTCTTT	CASSYSATGNTEAFF
TRBV28	TRBD2	once	TRBJ2-5	TGTGCCAGCAGTTTAGGATTAGGAGTAGCGGGAGAGACCCAGTACTTC	CASSLGLGVAGETQYF
TRBV6-6	NA	NA	TRBJ2-7	TGTGCCAGCAGTTTAAGGAGCTCCTACGAGCAGTACTTC	CASSLRSSYEQYF
TRBV6-6	TRBD2	NA	TRBJ2-1	TGTGCCAGCAGTTACGGGGGACTAGCGGGAGGCAATGAGCAGTTCTTC	CASSYGGLAGGNEQFF
TRBV29-1	TRBD1	NA	TRBJ1-2	TGCAGCGTTGACCCGGGACAGGGATCTCATGGCTACACCTTC	CSVDPGQGSHGYTF
TRBV5-1	NA	NA	TRBJ1-2	TGCGCCAGCAGCGAAACAGGAGGGAACTATGGCTACACCTTC	CASSETGGNYGYTF
TRBV28	TRBD2	NA	TRBJ2-5	TGTGCCAGCAGTTTACTAGCGGGAAACCAAGAGACCCAGTACTTC	CASSLLAGNQETQYF
TRBV6-1	TRBD2	once	TRBJ2-3	TGTGCCAGCAGTAGACTAGCAGATAGCACAGATACGCAGTATTTT	CASSRLADSTDTQYF
TRBV7-3	NA	NA	TRBJ1-3	TGTGCCAGCAGCACCGAGGGCGGAAACACCATATATTTT	CASSTEGGNTIYF
TRBV28	TRBD2	NA	TRBJ2-1	TGTGCCAGCAGTACCGACCGGACTAGTTTTTACAATGAGCAGTTCTTC	CASSTDRTSFYNEQFF
TRBV4-1	NA	NA	TRBJ2-5	TGCGCCACCAGCGGAGACGCCCGGTCTGTCGAGACCCAGTACTTC	CATSGDARSVETQYF
TRBV6-4	TRBD1	NA	TRBJ2-6	TGTGCCAGCAGTACGGACAGGTTCTCTGGGGCCAACGTCCTGACTTTC	CASSTDRFSGANVLTF
TRBV28	NA	NA	TRBJ2-3	TGTGCCAGCATCCAGGGATGGAAAGATACGCAGTATTTT	CASIQGWKDTQYF
TRBV5-1	NA	once	TRBJ2-6	TGCGCCAGCAGCCCGGCTGGGGCCAACGTCCTGACTTTC	CASSPAGANVLTF
TRBV25-1	TRBD1	NA	TRBJ2-3	TGTGCCAGCAGTGGCAACAGGGGTGGACCAGATACGCAGTATTTT	CASSGNRGGPDTQYF
TRBV5-1	NA	NA	TRBJ1-1	TGCGCCAGCAGCCCAGACAGAAACCTCCCGAACACTGAAGCTTTCTTT	CASSPDRNLPNTEAFF
TRBV6-1	NA	few	TRBJ1-4	TGTGCCAGCTTGGGTCAGCGGGGGGAAAAACTGTTTTTT	CASLGQRGEKLFF
TRBV5-1	NA	few	TRBJ2-5	TGCGCCAGCAGCCATTGGGACTCGACAGGGCGCCAAGAGACCCAGTACTTC	CASSHWDSTGRQETQYF
TRBV5-1	TRBD2	NA	TRBJ2-1	TGCGCCAGCAGCGCCGCGGGACTAGCGGGAGGCGGTGAGCAGTTCTTC	CASSAAGLAGGGEQFF
TRBV27	TRBD2	NA	TRBJ2-1	TGTGCCAGCAGTTTAAGGGCGACTAGCGGATACAATGAGCAGTTCTTC	CASSLRATSGYNEQFF
TRBV27	TRBD2	NA	TRBJ2-1	TGTGCCAGCAGTTTATTTGCACTAGCGTCTACCGAGGAGCAGTTCTTC	CASSLFALASTEEQFF
TRBV6-5	NA	NA	TRBJ1-3	TGTGCCAGCAGTTACTGGGGAGGGGCGGGAAACACCATATATTTT	CASSYWGGAGNTIYF
TRBV7-8	TRBD2	NA	TRBJ2-5	TGTGCCAGCAGCCGCGGGACTAGCGGGAGAGCGGGTCAAGAGACCCAGTACTTC	CASSRGTSGRAGQETQYF
TRBV15	NA	NA	TRBJ1-6	TGTGCCACCAGCAGAGAACACACTATAGGTTCACCCCTCCACTTT	CATSREHTIGSPLHF
TRBV28	NA	NA	TRBJ1-5	TGTGCCAGCAGTTCCACAGGAGAGGGCAATCAGCCCCAGCATTTT	CASSSTGEGNQPQHF
TRBV7-9	TRBD1	NA	TRBJ2-5	TGTGCCAGCAGCATGGGACAGAGCGGGACCCAGTACTTC	CASSMGQSGTQYF
TRBV10-3	TRBD2	NA	TRBJ2-5	TGTGCCATCAGTGAGTCCCTAGCGGGAGTGCGTAAAGGAGAGACCCAGTACTTC	CAISESLAGVRKGETQYF
TRBV6-5	NA	few	TRBJ2-2	TGTGCCAGCAGGGGGGAGGGGGACACCGGGGAGCTGTTTTTT	CASRGEGDTGELFF
TRBV5-1	NA	NA	TRBJ2-1	TGCGCCAGCAGCCCCCTTCGAGGTCTCTCCTACAATGAGCAGTTCTTC	CASSPLRGLSYNEQFF
TRBV11-2	TRBD1	NA	TRBJ1-3	TGTGCCAGCAGCTTAACAGGGACAGCTGGAAACACCATATATTTT	CASSLTGTAGNTIYF
TRBV5-8	NA	NA	TRBJ2-4	TGTGCCAGCAGCTTGGTAACCCCAGTAATAGCCAAAAACATTCAGTACTTC	CASSLVTPVIAKNIQYF
TRBV2	NA	NA	TRBJ2-1	TGTGCCAGCAGCCCTCCCACTTACAATGAGCAGTTCTTC	CASSPPTYNEQFF